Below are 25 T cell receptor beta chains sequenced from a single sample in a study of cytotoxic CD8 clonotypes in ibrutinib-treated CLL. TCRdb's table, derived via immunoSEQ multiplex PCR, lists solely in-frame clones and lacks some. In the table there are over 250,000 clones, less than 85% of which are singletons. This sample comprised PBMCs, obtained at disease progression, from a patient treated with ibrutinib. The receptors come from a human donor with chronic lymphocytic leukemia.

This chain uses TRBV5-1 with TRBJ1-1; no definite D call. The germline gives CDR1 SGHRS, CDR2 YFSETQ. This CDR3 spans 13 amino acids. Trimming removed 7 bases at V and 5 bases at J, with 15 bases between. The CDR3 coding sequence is TGCGCCAGCGCAGGTGGGGTTGGGACTGAAGCTTTCTTT. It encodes CASAGGVGTEAFF.

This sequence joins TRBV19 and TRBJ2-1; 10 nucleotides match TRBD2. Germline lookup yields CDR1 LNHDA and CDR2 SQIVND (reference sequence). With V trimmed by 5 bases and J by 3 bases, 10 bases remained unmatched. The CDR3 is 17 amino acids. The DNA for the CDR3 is TGTGCCAGTAGTGGCCGAGCTAGCGGGGGCCTCTACAATGAGCAGTTCTTC. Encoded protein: CASSGRASGGLYNEQFF.

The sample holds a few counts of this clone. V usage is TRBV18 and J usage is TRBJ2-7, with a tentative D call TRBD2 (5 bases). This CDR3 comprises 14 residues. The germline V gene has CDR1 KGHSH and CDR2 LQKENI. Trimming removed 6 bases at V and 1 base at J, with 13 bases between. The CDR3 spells CASSDYLLSYEQYF. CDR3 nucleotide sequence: TGTGCCAGCTCTGACTACCTCCTTTCCTACGAGCAGTACTTC. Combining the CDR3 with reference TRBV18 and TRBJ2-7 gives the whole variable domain NAGVMQNPRHLVRRRGQEARLRCSPMKGHSHVYWYRQLPEEGLKFMVYLQKENIIDESGMPKERFSAEFPKEGPSILRIQQVVRGDSAAYFCASSDYLLSYEQYFGPGTRLTVT.

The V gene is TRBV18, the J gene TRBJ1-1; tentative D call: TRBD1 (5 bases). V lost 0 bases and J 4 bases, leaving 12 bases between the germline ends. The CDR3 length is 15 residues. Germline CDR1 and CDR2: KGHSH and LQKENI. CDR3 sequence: CASSPPRGEATEAFF. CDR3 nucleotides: TGTGCCAGCTCACCACCGAGGGGTGAGGCCACTGAAGCTTTCTTT.

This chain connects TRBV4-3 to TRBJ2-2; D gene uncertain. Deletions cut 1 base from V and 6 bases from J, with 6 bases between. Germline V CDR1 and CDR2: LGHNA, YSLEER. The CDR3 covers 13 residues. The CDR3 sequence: CASSQVPSGELFF. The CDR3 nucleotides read TGCGCCAGCAGCCAAGTCCCCTCCGGGGAGCTGTTTTTT.

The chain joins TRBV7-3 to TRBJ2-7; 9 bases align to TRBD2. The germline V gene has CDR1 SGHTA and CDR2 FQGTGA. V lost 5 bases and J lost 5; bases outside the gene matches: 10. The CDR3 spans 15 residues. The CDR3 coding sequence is TGTGCCAGCAGCCTTATGGCGGGAGGGCTCGACGAGCAGTACTTC. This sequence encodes CASSLMAGGLDEQYF.

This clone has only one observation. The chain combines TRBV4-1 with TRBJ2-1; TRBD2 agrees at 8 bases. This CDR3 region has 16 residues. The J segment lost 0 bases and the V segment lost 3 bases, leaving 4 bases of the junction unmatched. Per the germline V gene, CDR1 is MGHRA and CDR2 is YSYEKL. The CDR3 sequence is CASSHKRESSYNEQFF. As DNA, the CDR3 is TGCGCCAGCAGCCATAAGCGGGAGAGCTCCTACAATGAGCAGTTCTTC.

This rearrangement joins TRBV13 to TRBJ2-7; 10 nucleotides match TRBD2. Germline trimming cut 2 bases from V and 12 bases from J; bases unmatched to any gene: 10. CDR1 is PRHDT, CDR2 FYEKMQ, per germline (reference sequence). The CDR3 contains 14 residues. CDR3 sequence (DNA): TGTGCCAGCAGCTTACGGACTAGCGGAGGAGGACGGTACTTC. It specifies CASSLRTSGGGRYF.

CDR3 residues: CASSPARGLPSYEQYF. CDR3 coding DNA: TGTGCCAGCAGCCCAGCAAGGGGGCTACCGTCCTACGAGCAGTACTTC. V gene TRBV7-8 combines with J gene TRBJ2-7, with 7 nucleotides matching TRBD1. The CDR3 is 16 residues long. V dropped 5 bases and J dropped 1; count of bases not matched to a gene: 11. CDR1 and CDR2 (germline): SGHVS, FQNEAQ.

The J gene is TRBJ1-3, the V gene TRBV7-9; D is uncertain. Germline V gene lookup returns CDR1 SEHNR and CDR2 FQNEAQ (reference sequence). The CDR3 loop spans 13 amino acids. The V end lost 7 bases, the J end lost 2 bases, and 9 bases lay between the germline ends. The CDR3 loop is CASILDTGNTIYF. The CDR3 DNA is TGTGCCAGCATCCTAGACACTGGAAACACCATATATTTT.

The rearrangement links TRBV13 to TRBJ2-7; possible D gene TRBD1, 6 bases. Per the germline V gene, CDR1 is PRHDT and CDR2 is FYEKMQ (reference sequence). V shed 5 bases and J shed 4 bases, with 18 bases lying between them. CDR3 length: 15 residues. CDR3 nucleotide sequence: TGTGCCAGCAGCGCCGCAGGGCAGGGGTTATACGAGCAGTACTTC. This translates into CASSAAGQGLYEQYF.

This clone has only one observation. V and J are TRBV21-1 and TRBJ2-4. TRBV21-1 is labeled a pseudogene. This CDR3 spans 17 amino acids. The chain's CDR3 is CASIKLEGVFGKNIQYF. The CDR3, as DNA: TGTGCCAGCATCAAGCTGGAGGGGGTCTTCGGCAAAAACATTCAGTACTTC.

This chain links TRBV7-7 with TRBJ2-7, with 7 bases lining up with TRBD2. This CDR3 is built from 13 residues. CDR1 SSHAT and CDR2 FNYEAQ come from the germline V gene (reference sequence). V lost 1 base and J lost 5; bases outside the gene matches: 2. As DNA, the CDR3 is TGTGCCAGCAGCTTAGATGGGGGGGACGAGCAGTACTTC. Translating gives CASSLDGGDEQYF.

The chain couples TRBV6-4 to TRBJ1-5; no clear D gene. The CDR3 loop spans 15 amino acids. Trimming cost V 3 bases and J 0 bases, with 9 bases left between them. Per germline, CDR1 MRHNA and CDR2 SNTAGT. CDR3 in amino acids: CASSEAAYSNQPQHF. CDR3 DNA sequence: TGTGCCAGCAGTGAGGCAGCTTATAGCAATCAGCCCCAGCATTTT.

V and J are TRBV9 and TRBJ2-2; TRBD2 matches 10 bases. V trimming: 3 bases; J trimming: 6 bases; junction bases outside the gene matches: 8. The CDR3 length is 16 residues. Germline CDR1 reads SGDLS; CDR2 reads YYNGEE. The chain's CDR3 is CASSAPLAGASGELFF. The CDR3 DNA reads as TGTGCCAGCAGCGCACCCCTAGCGGGAGCCTCCGGGGAGCTGTTTTTT.

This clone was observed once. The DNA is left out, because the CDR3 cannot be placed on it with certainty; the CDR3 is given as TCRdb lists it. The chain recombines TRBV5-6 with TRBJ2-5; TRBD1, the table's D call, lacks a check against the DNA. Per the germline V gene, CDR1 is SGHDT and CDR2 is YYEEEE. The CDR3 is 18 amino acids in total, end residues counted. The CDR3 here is CASSSGTASVRGQETQYF.

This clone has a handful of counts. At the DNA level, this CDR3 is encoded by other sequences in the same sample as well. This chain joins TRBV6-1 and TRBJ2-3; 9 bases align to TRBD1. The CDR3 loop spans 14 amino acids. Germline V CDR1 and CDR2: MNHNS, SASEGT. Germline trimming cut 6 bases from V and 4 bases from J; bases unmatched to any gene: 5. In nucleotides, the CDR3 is TGTGCCAGCAGCGAACAGGGGGCGGCAGATACGCAGTATTTT. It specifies CASSEQGAADTQYF.

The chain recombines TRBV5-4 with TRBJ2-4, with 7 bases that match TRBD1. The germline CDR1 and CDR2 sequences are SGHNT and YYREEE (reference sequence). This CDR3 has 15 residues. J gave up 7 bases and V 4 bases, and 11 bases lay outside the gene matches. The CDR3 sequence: CASSVGSTGMNIQYF. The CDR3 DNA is TGTGCCAGCAGCGTCGGCTCGACAGGGATGAACATTCAGTACTTC.

The CDR3 sequence is CASSYLQGIDTQYF. In DNA form, the CDR3 reads TGTGCCAGCAGTTACTTGCAGGGGATAGATACGCAGTATTTT. The chain recombines TRBV6-5 with TRBJ2-3, with D tentatively TRBD1 (6 bases). The length of the CDR3 is 14 residues. Germline V gene lookup returns CDR1 MNHEY and CDR2 SVGAGI. Between the trimmed V and J ends, which lost 1 base and 5 bases, there was a span of 10 bases.

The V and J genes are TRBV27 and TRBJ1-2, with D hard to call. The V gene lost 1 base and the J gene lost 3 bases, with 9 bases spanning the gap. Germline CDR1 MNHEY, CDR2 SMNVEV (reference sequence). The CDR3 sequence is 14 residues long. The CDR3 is CASSLFYGDYGYTF. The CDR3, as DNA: TGTGCCAGCAGTTTATTTTATGGGGACTATGGCTACACCTTC.

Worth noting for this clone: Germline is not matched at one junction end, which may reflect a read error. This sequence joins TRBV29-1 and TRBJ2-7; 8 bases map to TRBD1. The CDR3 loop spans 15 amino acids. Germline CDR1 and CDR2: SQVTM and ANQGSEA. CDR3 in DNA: TGCAGCGCTGAACGGTGGACAGGGACCTCCTACGAGCAGTACTTC. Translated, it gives CSAERWTGTSYEQYF.

The CDR3 loop reads CASSRRREADTQYF. The DNA for the CDR3 is TGTGCCAGCAGCCGAAGGCGGGAGGCAGATACGCAGTATTTT. V and J are TRBV7-3 and TRBJ2-3; 8 nucleotides align to TRBD2. The CDR3 length is 14 residues. Trimming took 5 bases from V and 4 from J; bases not matched to a gene: 5. Germline assignment: CDR1 SGHTA and CDR2 FQGTGA. Full variable domain (remainder filled in from reference TRBV7-3 and TRBJ2-3): GAGVSQTPSNKVTEKGKYVELRCDPISGHTALYWYRQSLGQGPEFLIYFQGTGAADDSGLPNDRFFAVRPEGSVSTLKIQRTERGDSAVYLCASSRRREADTQYFGPGTRLTVL.

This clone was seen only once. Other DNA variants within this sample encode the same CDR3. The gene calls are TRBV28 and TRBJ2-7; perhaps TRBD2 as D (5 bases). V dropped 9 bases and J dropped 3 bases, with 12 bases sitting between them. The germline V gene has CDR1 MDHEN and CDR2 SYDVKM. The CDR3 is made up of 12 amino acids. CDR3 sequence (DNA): TGTGCCAGTTCACTAGGCTACTACGAGCAGTACTTC. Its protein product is CASSLGYYEQYF.

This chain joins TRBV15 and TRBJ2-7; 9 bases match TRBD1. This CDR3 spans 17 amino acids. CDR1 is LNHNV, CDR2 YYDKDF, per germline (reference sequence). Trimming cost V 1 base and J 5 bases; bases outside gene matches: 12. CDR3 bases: TGTGCCACCAGCAGAGGTAAGACCGGGACAGGGTCTAACGAGCAGTACTTC. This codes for CATSRGKTGTGSNEQYF.

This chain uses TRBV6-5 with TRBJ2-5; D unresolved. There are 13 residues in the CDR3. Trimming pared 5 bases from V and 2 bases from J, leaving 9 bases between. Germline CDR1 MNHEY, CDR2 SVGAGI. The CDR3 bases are TGTGCCAGCAGTCAAGGCTCTCAAGAGACCCAGTACTTC. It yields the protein CASSQGSQETQYF.